This TCR beta chain was identified in a study of T-cell reconstitution after alpha-beta-depleted transplantation in children. Unique molecular identifiers were incorporated when the TCRbeta library was constructed. MiXCR, applied by TCRdb to the PCR reads, yields one record per CDR3 protein. Among about 370,000 distinct CDR3 sequences, roughly 22% were seen once, and the ten largest hold over 3.5%. Germline-derived CDR1 and CDR2 are MNHNS and SASEGT. The CDR3 length is 15 residues. V was cut by 1 base and J by 0 bases, with 6 bases left in between. This sequence was found in a human donor who donated a stem cell graft to a child with acute myeloid leukemia. The starting material was PBMCs from the stem cell graft donor, obtained from the stem cell graft. The chain combines TRBV6-1 with TRBJ2-2, with D hard to call. The CDR3 DNA is TGTGCCAGCAGTGAAGTCCTTACGAACACCGGGGAGCTGTTTTTT. Translation gives CASSEVLTNTGELFF.